A single sample is the source of the 12 T cell receptor beta chains below, sequenced in a study of neurological immune-mediated disorders. TCRdb passed the 5' RACE reads through MiXCR, listing each CDR3 protein once. The table shows about 55,000 distinct CDR3 sequences, with approximately 4.4% occurring only once. Sequencing used PBMCs. The source of these receptors is a man aged 50 to 60 with multiple sclerosis.

This chain joins TRBV6-5 and TRBJ2-1; 8 nucleotides match TRBD2. The germline gives CDR1 MNHEY, CDR2 SVGAGI. The CDR3 loop spans 17 amino acids. V shed 8 bases and J 5 bases; nucleotides not matched to a gene: 17. CDR3 in DNA: TGTGCCAGCGAACCAGGCCGACGGGGGGGTAGAAACAATGAGCAGTTCTTC. This sequence encodes CASEPGRRGGRNNEQFF.

This clonotype was seen at least ten times. The V gene is TRBV20-1, the J gene TRBJ2-7; TRBD1 matches 8 bases. CDR1 and CDR2 (germline): DFQATT, SNEGSKA (reference sequence). The V gene end was trimmed by 0 bases and the J gene end by 3 bases; junction bases not matched to a gene: 7. CDR3 length: 15 residues. The CDR3 DNA reads as TGCAGTGCTAGAGAGGGGCAGGGGGCCGGCTACGAGCAGTACTTC. This gives the protein CSAREGQGAGYEQYF.

This clonotype was picked up a small number of times. The rearrangement joins TRBV6-1 to TRBJ2-1, with 9 bases matching TRBD2. Germline V gene data show CDR1 as MNHNS and CDR2 as SASEGT. The ends lost 10 bases at V and 6 bases at J; junction bases unmatched: 10. There are 14 residues in the CDR3. The CDR3, as DNA: TGTGCCACGAGAGGCGGGGGGGCGGTCAATGAGCAGTTCTTC. Encoded protein: CATRGGGAVNEQFF.

This clonotype was detected ten times or more. The chain is built from TRBV29-1 and TRBJ2-7; 8 nucleotides line up with TRBD1. The V gene end was trimmed by 7 bases and the J gene end by 6 bases; junction bases not matched to a gene: 8. The CDR3 length is 12 residues. Germline V gene sequence: CDR1 SQVTM, CDR2 ANQGSEA. Here the CDR3 reads CSAQQGVVEQYF. CDR3 sequence (DNA): TGCAGCGCCCAACAGGGGGTGGTCGAGCAGTACTTC.

This clonotype was counted many times. V usage is TRBV20-1 and J usage is TRBJ2-1; no firm D call. V lost 1 base and J 4 bases, leaving 11 bases between the germline ends. The germline V gene has CDR1 DFQATT and CDR2 SNEGSKA (reference sequence). The CDR3 sequence is 14 residues long. CDR3 amino acids: CSARGRPLYNEQFF. The DNA for the CDR3 is TGCAGTGCTAGAGGAAGACCTTTATACAATGAGCAGTTCTTC.

This clonotype appeared many times. This chain links TRBV19 with TRBJ1-1; 9 nucleotides line up with TRBD1. Looked up from germline, CDR1 is LNHDA and CDR2 is SQIVND (reference sequence). V trimming: 4 bases; J trimming: 5 bases; junction bases outside the gene matches: 2. CDR3 length: 13 amino acids. CDR3 residues: CASSRDRETEAFF. The DNA of the CDR3 is TGTGCCAGTAGTAGGGACAGGGAGACTGAAGCTTTCTTT.

This clonotype was counted at least ten times. J is TRBJ2-3 and V is TRBV7-8, with TRBD2 as a possible D gene (5 bases). The germline gives CDR1 SGHVS, CDR2 FQNEAQ. Between the trimmed V and J ends, which lost 6 bases and 2 bases, there was a span of 9 bases. This CDR3 contains 13 residues. The chain's CDR3 is CASRLEFTDTQYF. The CDR3, as DNA: TGTGCCAGCAGACTAGAATTCACAGATACGCAGTATTTT.

This clonotype has a count of ten or more. V is TRBV20-1 and J is TRBJ1-2; unclear D gene. The germline V gene encodes CDR1 DFQATT and CDR2 SNEGSKA (reference sequence). With 4 bases removed from V and 2 bases from J, the gap between germline ends came to 11 bases. There are 13 residues in the CDR3. CDR3 bases: TGCAGTGCTAAGTACGACGCAAACTATGGCTACACCTTC. Its protein is CSAKYDANYGYTF.

Many counts were recorded for this clonotype. This sequence joins TRBV12-3 or TRBV12-4 and TRBJ2-1; TRBD2 aligns across 8 bases. Germline trimming cut 6 bases from V and 8 bases from J; bases unmatched to any gene: 12. The CDR3 loop spans 15 amino acids. The chain's CDR3 is CASSPLDLGGDEQFF. The CDR3 DNA is TGTGCCAGCAGCCCCCTAGACCTCGGGGGGGATGAGCAGTTCTTC.

This clonotype was observed at least ten times. This rearrangement joins TRBV20-1 to TRBJ2-3; TRBD2 agrees at 8 bases. Trimming at V came to 3 bases and at J to 1 base, leaving 6 bases not matched to a gene. The CDR3 runs to 15 residues. Germline V gene lookup returns CDR1 DFQATT and CDR2 SNEGSKA (reference sequence). CDR3 amino acids: CSASGGDFRTDTQYF. In nucleotides, the CDR3 is TGCAGTGCTAGCGGGGGGGACTTCCGCACAGATACGCAGTATTTT.

This clonotype was counted ten times or more. The rearrangement joins TRBV28 to TRBJ2-5; D is uncertain. Looked up from germline, CDR1 is MDHEN and CDR2 is SYDVKM. The V gene lost 4 bases and the J gene lost 5 bases, with 5 bases spanning the gap. This CDR3 comprises 11 residues. The DNA of the CDR3 is TGTGCCAGCAGTTCGAGGGAGACCCAGTACTTC. Encoded protein: CASSSRETQYF.

This clonotype was recorded many times. The V call is TRBV7-3, the J call TRBJ2-3; no reliable D call. Trimming removed 1 base at V and 5 bases at J, with 10 bases between. This CDR3 spans 14 amino acids. CDR1 and CDR2 (germline): SGHTA, FQGTGA. The CDR3 DNA follows: TGTGCCAGCAGCTTAAGTAGTGGTGAAGATACGCAGTATTTT. This gives the protein CASSLSSGEDTQYF.